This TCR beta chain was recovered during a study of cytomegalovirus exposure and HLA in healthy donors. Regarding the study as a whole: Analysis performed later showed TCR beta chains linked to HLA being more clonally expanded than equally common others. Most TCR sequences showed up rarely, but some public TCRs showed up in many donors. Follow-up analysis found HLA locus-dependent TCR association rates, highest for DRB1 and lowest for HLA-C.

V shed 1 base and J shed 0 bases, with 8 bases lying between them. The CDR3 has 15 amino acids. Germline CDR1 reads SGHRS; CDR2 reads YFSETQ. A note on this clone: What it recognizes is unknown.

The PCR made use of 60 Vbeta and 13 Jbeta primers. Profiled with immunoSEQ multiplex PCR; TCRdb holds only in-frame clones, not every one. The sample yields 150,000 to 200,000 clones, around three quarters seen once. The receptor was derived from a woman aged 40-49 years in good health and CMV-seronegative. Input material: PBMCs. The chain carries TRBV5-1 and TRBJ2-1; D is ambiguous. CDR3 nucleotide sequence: TGCGCCAGCAGCTTGCAGGAAGTCTCCTACAATGAGCAGTTCTTC. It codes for CASSLQEVSYNEQFF.